This T cell receptor (beta chain) was profiled in a study of CD8+CD57+ T cells in acquired aplastic anemia. Study-level results: About 29 CD8+ CDR3 sequences occurred in both the patients and the controls. With respect to CD8+ Simpson's diversity, patients and controls did not differ significantly.

Previously, flow cytometry had revealed CD8+CD57+ cell expansion in the patients chosen for sequencing. The CDR3 loop spans 11 amino acids. CDR1 is SNHLY, CDR2 FYNNEI, per germline. With 10 bases clipped from V and 6 bases from J, the junction kept 4 bases outside the gene matches. This clonotype was seen ten or more times. The target antigen is unknown. Genomic DNA provided the template from which TCR beta VDJ and CDR3 profiles were obtained. A single record per CDR3 protein comes from TCRdb applying MiXCR to the reads. This table holds 200,000 to 300,000 distinct CDR3 sequences, around 45% found once.

The sequencing input was sorted CD4+, CD8+, or CD8+CD57+ T cells (not recorded which) from PBMCs. This TCR came from a human donor with aplastic anemia. This sequence joins TRBV2 and TRBJ1-2; the match to TRBD1 covers 8 bases. The CDR3 region is CATGQANGYTF. CDR3 coding DNA: TGTGCCACGGGACAGGCGAATGGCTACACCTTC.